Sequencing of this TCR beta chain was carried out in a study of T cell clonality in common variable immunodeficiency (dated by TCRdb to between 2014 and 2017). The research as a whole found: Increased TCRbeta clonality was found in CVID subjects compared with healthy controls (t-test p = 0.018), with the increase being most characteristic of about a third of subjects. Even though DNA input was the same, control samples had an average of about 90,000 unique sequences each, compared with approximately 32,000 in CVID samples. According to the authors, finding the cause of the higher clonality in CVID would require sequencing the repertoires of T cell subpopulations. Reportedly, TCRbeta sequences from CVID had fewer deletions and N-nucleotide insertions, and highly modified clones with 13 or more V deletions were absent from CVID. Patient heterogeneity within the CVID cohort put limits on correlating repertoire features with clinical complications. Fewer TCRbeta clones were shared among CVID subjects than among healthy controls (p < 0.0001).

For sequencing input, CVID and control samples contributed equivalent amounts of genomic DNA. For every sample, a 60 bp segment covering the rearranged TCRbeta CDR3 region was amplified and then sequenced. The immunoSEQ assay, a bias-corrected multiplex PCR combined with high-throughput sequencing, was used to amplify TCRbeta. The authors processed their data as follows. Every unique nucleotide sequence counted as a clone and was annotated with V, D and J genes, copy number and frequency. Sequences were labeled productive if in frame, and non-productive if out of frame or containing stop codons. Clonality was calculated from Shannon's entropy as previously described. Mean CDR3 Kyte-Doolittle hydropathy was derived from the predicted amino acid sequences of productive clones. The R hclust function was used to hierarchically cluster scaled V gene usage with Manhattan distance and complete linkage. Sharing of clones by CDR3 amino acid sequence was evaluated through resampling of 12 repertoires per group over 100 rounds. Repertoires were searched for 70 published EBV-specific and some 240 published CMV-specific TCRbeta sequences. A couple of CVID samples that yielded fewer than 10,000 sequences were excluded from the analysis, so 35 to 50 CVID repertoires were retained. TCRdb took over this immuneACCESS table, retaining in-frame rearrangements with V and J assigned. Such tables are incomplete; in checked studies, under half of the missing clones stem from an unresolved V gene, and the remainder is unexplained. Clone size and the V and J calls come from that table; the DNA yielded D and trimming. The sample comprises tens of thousands of clones, and every one was counted more than once. About 1.5% of the sample goes to the ten largest clones.

Many counts were recorded for this clone. What this receptor recognizes is not known. Most of the CVID patients and most of the healthy controls were of Caucasian heritage. Heparinized peripheral whole blood samples of 5 to 8 ml were collected from each donor. Genomic DNA from adults with common variable immune deficiency (CVID) and from healthy adult controls was used to sequence TCRbeta CDR3 repertoires. The control group comprised some 22 healthy adult volunteers, approximately twelve female and approximately ten male, aged about 20 to 70 years with a mean age of roughly 35. Diluted blood was subjected to density centrifugation over Hypaque 1077 or Ficoll-Paque for isolation of peripheral blood mononuclear cells. Unsorted mononuclear cells served as the source of genomic DNA, which was extracted either by Qiagen column purification or by a centrifugation-based method. The specimen sequenced was peripheral blood mononuclear cells. This clonotype originated in a person aged 18 to 70 in good health.

CDR3 DNA (partial): TGTGCCAGTAGTATGCCTACCGACATT. Translated, this is CASSMPTDI. The complete CDR3 reads CASSMPTDIQYF. The V gene is TRBV19 and the J gene is TRBJ2-4, with no confidently assigned D gene. Read data end 3 residues before the CDR3 end; the end is taken from the germline J gene. The germline V gene (reference sequence) sets CDR1 to LNHDA and CDR2 to SQIVND. At the junction V is shortened by 3 bases and J by 8 bases, with 8 bases in between. The CDR3, cysteine through phenylalanine, is 12 amino acids long. The 27 bases shown cover part of the CDR3, and their frame starts at base 1. This CDR3, with the reference TRBV19 and TRBJ2-4 proteins standing in past its ends, gives the full variable domain DGGITQSPKYLFRKEGQNVTLSCEQNLNHDAMYWYRQDPGQGLRLIYYSQIVNDFQKGDIAEGYSVSREKKESFPLTVTSAQKNPTAFYLCASSMPTDIQYFGAGTRLSVL.